This record covers a single T cell receptor (beta chain). The antigen is not known. Read data end 3 residues before the CDR3 end; the end is taken from the germline J gene. From germline, CDR1 is SNHLY and CDR2 FYNNEI. The CDR3 length is 12 residues. V lost 10 bases and J lost 1, with 10 bases in between. These data are taken from a study of T cells in women clearing cervical HPV infection. The data were produced by immunoSEQ multiplex PCR, yet TCRdb's version contains in-frame clones alone and is incomplete. The ten top clones account for roughly 3.5%, within a sample of some 37,000 clones. Study results and caveats: Repertoire richness, not evenness, was significantly elevated in CIN3+ cases versus controls.

The chain recombines TRBV2 with TRBJ2-5; possible D gene TRBD1, 6 bases. The receptor's source is a woman aged 18-69 years with a cervical HPV16 infection that either progressed to CIN3+ or cleared (not recorded which). The sample comprised blood buffy coat. The CDR3 here is CANRDTQETQYF. Partial CDR3 DNA: TGTGCCAACCGGGACACCCAAGAGACC.